This T cell receptor beta chain is from a study of cytomegalovirus exposure and HLA in healthy donors. PCR employed 60 Vbeta and 13 Jbeta primers. The table came from immunoSEQ multiplex PCR; TCRdb's copy has only in-frame clones and leaves some out. The sample gives fewer than 95,000 clones, 65% to 80% of which show up once; over 3% is in the top ten. The CDR3 runs 17 residues. CDR1 and CDR2 from the germline V gene are MGHRA and YSYEKL. The V end was cut by 1 base, the J end by 1 base, with 16 bases between. Sequenced material: PBMCs. This clonotype was sampled from a man between 35 and 55 years old in good health and CMV-seronegative. The chain joins TRBV4-1 to TRBJ1-2, with D perhaps matching TRBD1 (5 bases). CDR3 region: CASSQVESEGVNYGYTF. The CDR3 DNA reads TGCGCCAGCAGCCAAGTGGAGAGTGAAGGGGTTAACTATGGCTACACCTTC.